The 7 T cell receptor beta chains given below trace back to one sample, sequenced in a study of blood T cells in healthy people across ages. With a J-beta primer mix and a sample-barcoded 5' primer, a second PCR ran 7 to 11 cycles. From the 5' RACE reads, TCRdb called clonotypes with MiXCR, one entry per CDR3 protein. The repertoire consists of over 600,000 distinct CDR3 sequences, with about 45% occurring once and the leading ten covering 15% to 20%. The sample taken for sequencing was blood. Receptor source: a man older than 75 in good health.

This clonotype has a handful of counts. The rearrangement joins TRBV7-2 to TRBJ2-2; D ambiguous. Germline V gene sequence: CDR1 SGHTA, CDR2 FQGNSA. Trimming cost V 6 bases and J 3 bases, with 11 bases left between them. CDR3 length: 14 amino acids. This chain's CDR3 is CASRRDADTGELFF. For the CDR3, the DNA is TGTGCCAGCAGGAGAGACGCTGACACCGGGGAGCTGTTTTTT.

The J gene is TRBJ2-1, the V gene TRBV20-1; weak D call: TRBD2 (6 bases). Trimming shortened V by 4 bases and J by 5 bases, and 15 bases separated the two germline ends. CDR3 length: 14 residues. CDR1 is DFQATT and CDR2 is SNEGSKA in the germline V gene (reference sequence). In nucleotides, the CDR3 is TGCAGTGCTACGTCCGGGACTCAGAACAATGAGCAGTTCTTC. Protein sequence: CSATSGTQNNEQFF.

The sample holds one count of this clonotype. As DNA, the CDR3 is TGTGCCAGCAGTGAATTTAGCGGGGGAGTCGACGAGCAGTACTTC. Translated, it gives CASSEFSGGVDEQYF. The genes are TRBV2 and TRBJ2-4, with 9 bases aligning to TRBD2. The tail of the sequence fits TRBJ2-7 better, so the J call may be wrong. The CDR3 is 15 amino acids. Germline V CDR1 and CDR2: SNHLY, FYNNEI.

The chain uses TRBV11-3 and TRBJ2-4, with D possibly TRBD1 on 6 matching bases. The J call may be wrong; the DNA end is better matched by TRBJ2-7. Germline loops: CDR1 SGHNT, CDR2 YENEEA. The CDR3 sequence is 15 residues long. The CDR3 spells CASSPLGAEGDEQYF. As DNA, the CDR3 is TGTGCCAGCAGCCCTTTGGGGGCGGAAGGAGACGAGCAGTACTTC.

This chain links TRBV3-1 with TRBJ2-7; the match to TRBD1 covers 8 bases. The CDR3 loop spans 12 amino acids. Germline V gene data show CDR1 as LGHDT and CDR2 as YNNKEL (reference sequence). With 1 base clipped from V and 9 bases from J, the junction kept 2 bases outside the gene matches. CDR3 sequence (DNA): TGTGCCAGCAGCCAAGGGACAGGGTGGCAGTACTTC. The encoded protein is CASSQGTGWQYF.

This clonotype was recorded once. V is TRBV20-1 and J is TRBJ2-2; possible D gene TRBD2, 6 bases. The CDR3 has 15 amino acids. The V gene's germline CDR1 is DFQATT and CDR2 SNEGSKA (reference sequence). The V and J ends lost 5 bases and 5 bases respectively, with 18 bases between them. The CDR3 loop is CSAFPGEGWTGELFF. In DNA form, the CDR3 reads TGCAGTGCTTTTCCGGGGGAAGGGTGGACCGGGGAGCTGTTTTTT.

CDR3 DNA sequence: TGCAGCAGCGCTCTAGTCAGGGACACAGATACGCAGTATTTT. Translated: CSSALVRDTDTQYF. The rearrangement uses TRBV29-1 and TRBJ2-3; perhaps TRBD1 as D (5 bases). V was cut by 8 bases and J by 2 bases, with 17 bases left in between. This CDR3 is 14 amino acids long. The germline gives CDR1 SQVTM, CDR2 ANQGSEA.